A selection of T cell receptor beta chains follows, all from one sample in a study of blood T cell repertoires in COVID-19. The assay was immunoSEQ multiplex PCR, and TCRdb's table has in-frame clones only and misses some. Here the sample spans around 6,500 clones, approximately 90% being singletons. Sequencing used peripheral blood. These TCRs come from a man aged 65 to 79 with active COVID-19. The CDR3 runs from the conserved cysteine through the conserved F or W. D genes are given only for firm matches. Some rows have no size entry. The others give once, few or many, or a class for an expanded clone.

>.|TRBV29-1|TRBJ2-2|TRBD1
CSVRTGANTGELFF
TGCAGCGTCAGGACAGGCGCAAACACCGGGGAGCTGTTTTTT
>.|TRBV15|TRBJ1-1|.
CATSRDPGAGGTEAFF
TGTGCCACCAGCAGAGATCCGGGGGCGGGGGGCACTGAAGCTTTCTTT
>.|TRBV5-4|TRBJ2-3|.
CASSIRLGRGDTQYF
TGTGCCAGCAGCATACGACTAGGGCGAGGGGATACGCAGTATTTT
>.|TRBV7-9|TRBJ2-7|TRBD2
CASSPRASGGQSSYEQYF
TGTGCCAGCAGCCCCCGGGCTAGCGGGGGGCAGAGCTCCTACGAGCAGTACTTC
>.|TRBV4-2|TRBJ2-1|TRBD2
CASSQDPSGGLNEQFF
TGTGCCAGCAGCCAAGATCCTAGCGGGGGGTTAAATGAGCAGTTCTTC
>.|TRBV20-1|TRBJ2-1|.
CSARKGNEQFF
TGCAGTGCTAGAAAGGGGAATGAGCAGTTCTTC
>.|TRBV11-2|TRBJ2-5|TRBD2
CASSLGVGGAETQYF
TGTGCCAGCAGCTTAGGCGTCGGGGGGGCGGAGACCCAGTACTTC
>.|TRBV30|TRBJ1-1|.
CALGGEVEDPSRAFF
TGTGCCTTGGGGGGGGAGGTGGAGGATCCCAGTCGAGCTTTCTTT
>.|TRBV9|TRBJ1-2|TRBD1
CASTPDGTGRYGYTF
TGTGCCAGCACCCCAGACGGGACAGGGCGCTATGGCTACACCTTC
>.|TRBV19|TRBJ2-3|TRBD2
CASSMRGGSSTSTDTQYF
TGTGCCAGTAGTATGCGCGGGGGGTCTTCTACTAGCACAGATACGCAGTATTTT
>once|TRBV19|TRBJ2-3|TRBD1
CATRDRVNTDTQYF
TGTGCCACCCGGGACAGGGTAAACACAGATACGCAGTATTTT
>.|TRBV6-5|TRBJ1-2|.
CASRYIQGSGYTF
TGTGCCAGCAGATACATACAGGGCTCTGGCTACACCTTC
>.|TRBV5-1|TRBJ2-2|TRBD2
CASSLEFRGDNTGELFF
TGCGCCAGCAGCTTGGAGTTCCGGGGGGACAACACCGGGGAGCTGTTTTTT
>.|TRBV2|TRBJ1-2|TRBD1
CASSKSAGTGAVGYTF
TGTGCCAGCAGTAAAAGCGCCGGGACAGGGGCCGTTGGCTACACCTTC
>.|TRBV19|TRBJ2-1|.
CASSIRGSYNEQFF
TGTGCCAGTAGTATAAGGGGATCCTACAATGAGCAGTTCTTC
>.|TRBV7-2|TRBJ1-3|.
CASSLNSGNTIYF
TGTGCCAGCAGCCTAAACTCTGGAAACACCATATATTTT
>.|TRBV14|TRBJ2-3|.
CASSQVGGAHPDTQYF
TGTGCCAGCAGCCAAGTCGGCGGGGCCCACCCCGATACGCAGTATTTT
>.|TRBV7-2|TRBJ1-4|.
CASSTGNNEKLFF
TGTGCCAGCAGCACCGGGAACAATGAAAAACTGTTTTTT
>.|TRBV14|TRBJ2-7|TRBD1
CASSHGTGGYEQYF
TGTGCCAGCAGCCATGGGACAGGGGGCTACGAGCAGTACTTC
>once|TRBV11-2|TRBJ2-1|.
CASSLNTQGLYNEQFF
TGTGCCAGCAGCTTAAACACGCAGGGGCTCTACAATGAGCAGTTCTTC
>.|TRBV6-1|TRBJ2-3|TRBD2
CASSERSGVASTDTQYF
TGTGCCAGCAGTGAGAGGAGCGGGGTCGCTAGCACAGATACGCAGTATTTT
>.|TRBV7-2|TRBJ1-3|.
CASSFRVGGGSGNTIYF
TGTGCCAGCAGCTTTCGAGTCGGGGGGGGCTCTGGAAACACCATATATTTT
>.|TRBV18|TRBJ2-1|TRBD2
CASSPQGSGVSEQFF
TGTGCCAGCTCACCCCAGGGTAGCGGGGTGAGTGAGCAGTTCTTC
>.|TRBV7-9|TRBJ2-1|.
CASSPGWGRGYNEQFF
TGTGCCAGCAGCCCAGGGTGGGGACGGGGGTACAATGAGCAGTTCTTC
>.|TRBV6-1|TRBJ2-1|.
CASSEVYFGAYNEQFF
TGTGCCAGCAGCGAAGTTTATTTCGGGGCCTACAATGAGCAGTTCTTC
>.|TRBV14|TRBJ1-2|TRBD1
CASSPRTGGNGYTF
TGTGCCAGCAGCCCCCGGACAGGGGGCAATGGCTACACCTTC
>.|TRBV5-1|TRBJ2-1|TRBD1
CASSWTGYNEQFF
TGCGCCAGCAGCTGGACAGGTTACAATGAGCAGTTCTTC
>.|TRBV7-8|TRBJ2-3|.
CASSRRSSNTDTQYF
TGTGCCAGCAGCAGGCGGTCCAGTAACACAGATACGCAGTATTTT
>.|TRBV24-1|TRBJ1-2|.
CATSDFNRNYGYTF
TGTGCCACCAGTGATTTTAACAGGAATTATGGCTACACCTTC
>.|TRBV3-1/TRBV3-2|TRBJ1-6|TRBD1
CASSRGQVIRF
TGTGCCAGCAGCCGAGGACAGGTTATACGCTTT
>.|TRBV24-1|TRBJ2-7|TRBD1
CATSDPSQGVSYEQYF
TGTGCCACCAGTGACCCAAGTCAGGGGGTCTCCTACGAGCAGTACTTC
>.|TRBV27|TRBJ1-2|.
CASSFTGDYGYTF
TGTGCCAGCAGTTTTACGGGGGATTATGGCTACACCTTC
>.|TRBV15|TRBJ2-7|.
CATSRDPIYEQYF
TGTGCCACCAGCAGAGATCCCATCTACGAGCAGTACTTC
>.|TRBV5-1|TRBJ1-2|TRBD1
CASGQGDYGYTF
TGCGCCAGCGGACAGGGTGACTATGGCTACACCTTC
>.|TRBV21-1|TRBJ1-1|.
CASSPIPGQGAYTEAFF
TGTGCCAGCAGCCCCATCCCTGGACAGGGGGCTTACACTGAAGCTTTCTTT
>.|TRBV2|TRBJ2-3|TRBD2
CASGLAGSTDTQYF
TGTGCCAGCGGACTAGCGGGGAGCACAGATACGCAGTATTTT
>.|TRBV6-2/TRBV6-3|TRBJ1-1|.
CASSYSPGMNTEAFF
TGTGCCAGCAGTTACTCGCCAGGGATGAACACTGAAGCTTTCTTT
>once|TRBV30|TRBJ2-3|TRBD2
CAWSALTRTSGGSTDTQYF
TGTGCCTGGAGTGCCTTAACCCGGACTAGCGGGGGGAGCACAGATACGCAGTATTTT
>.|TRBV10-1|TRBJ2-7|TRBD1
CASSERQGRAEQYF
TGCGCCAGCAGTGAAAGACAGGGCCGCGCCGAGCAGTACTTC
>.|TRBV12-5|TRBJ2-1|.
CASGPDTSNEQFF
TGTGCTAGTGGTCCTGACACCTCAAATGAGCAGTTCTTC